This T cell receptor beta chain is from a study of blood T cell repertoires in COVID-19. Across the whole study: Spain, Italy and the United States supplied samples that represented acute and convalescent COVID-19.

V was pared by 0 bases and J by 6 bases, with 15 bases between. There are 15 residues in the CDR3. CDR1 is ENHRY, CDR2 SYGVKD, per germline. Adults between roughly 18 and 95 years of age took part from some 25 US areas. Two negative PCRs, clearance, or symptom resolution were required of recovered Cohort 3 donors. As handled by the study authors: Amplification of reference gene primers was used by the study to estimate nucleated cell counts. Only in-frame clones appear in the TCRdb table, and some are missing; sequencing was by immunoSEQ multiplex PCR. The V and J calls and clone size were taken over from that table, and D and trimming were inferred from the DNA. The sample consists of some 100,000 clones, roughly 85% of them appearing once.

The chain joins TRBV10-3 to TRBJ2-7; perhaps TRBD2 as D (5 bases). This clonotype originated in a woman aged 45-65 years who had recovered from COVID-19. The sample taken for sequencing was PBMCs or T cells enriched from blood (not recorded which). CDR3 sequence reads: CAISESSRGIGEQYF. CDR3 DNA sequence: TGTGCCATCAGTGAGTCGTCCCGGGGAATCGGCGAGCAGTACTTC.